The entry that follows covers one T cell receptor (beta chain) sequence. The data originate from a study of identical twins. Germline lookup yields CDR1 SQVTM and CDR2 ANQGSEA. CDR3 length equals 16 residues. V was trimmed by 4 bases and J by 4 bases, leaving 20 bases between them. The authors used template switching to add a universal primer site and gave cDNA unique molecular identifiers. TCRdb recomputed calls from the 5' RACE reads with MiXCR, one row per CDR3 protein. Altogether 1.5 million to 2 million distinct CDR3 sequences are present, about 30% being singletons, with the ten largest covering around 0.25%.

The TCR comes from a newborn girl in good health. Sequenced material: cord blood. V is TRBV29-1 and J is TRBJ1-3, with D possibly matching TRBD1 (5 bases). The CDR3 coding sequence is TGCAGCGTTGCCGGGCAGGGAGGTCGATCGGGAAACACCATATATTTT. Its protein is CSVAGQGGRSGNTIYF.